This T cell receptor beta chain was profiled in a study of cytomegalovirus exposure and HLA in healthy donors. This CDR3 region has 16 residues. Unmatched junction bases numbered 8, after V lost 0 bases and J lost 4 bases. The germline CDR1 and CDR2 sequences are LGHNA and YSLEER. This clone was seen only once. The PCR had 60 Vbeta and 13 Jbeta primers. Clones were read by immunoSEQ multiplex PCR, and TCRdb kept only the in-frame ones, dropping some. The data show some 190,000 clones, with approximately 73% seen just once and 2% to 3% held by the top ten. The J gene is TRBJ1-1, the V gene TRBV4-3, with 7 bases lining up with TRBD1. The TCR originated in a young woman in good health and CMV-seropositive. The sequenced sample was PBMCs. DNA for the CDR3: TGCGCCAGCAGCCAAGATAGGGGGCTGGTGGGCACTGAAGCTTTCTTT. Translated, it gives CASSQDRGLVGTEAFF.